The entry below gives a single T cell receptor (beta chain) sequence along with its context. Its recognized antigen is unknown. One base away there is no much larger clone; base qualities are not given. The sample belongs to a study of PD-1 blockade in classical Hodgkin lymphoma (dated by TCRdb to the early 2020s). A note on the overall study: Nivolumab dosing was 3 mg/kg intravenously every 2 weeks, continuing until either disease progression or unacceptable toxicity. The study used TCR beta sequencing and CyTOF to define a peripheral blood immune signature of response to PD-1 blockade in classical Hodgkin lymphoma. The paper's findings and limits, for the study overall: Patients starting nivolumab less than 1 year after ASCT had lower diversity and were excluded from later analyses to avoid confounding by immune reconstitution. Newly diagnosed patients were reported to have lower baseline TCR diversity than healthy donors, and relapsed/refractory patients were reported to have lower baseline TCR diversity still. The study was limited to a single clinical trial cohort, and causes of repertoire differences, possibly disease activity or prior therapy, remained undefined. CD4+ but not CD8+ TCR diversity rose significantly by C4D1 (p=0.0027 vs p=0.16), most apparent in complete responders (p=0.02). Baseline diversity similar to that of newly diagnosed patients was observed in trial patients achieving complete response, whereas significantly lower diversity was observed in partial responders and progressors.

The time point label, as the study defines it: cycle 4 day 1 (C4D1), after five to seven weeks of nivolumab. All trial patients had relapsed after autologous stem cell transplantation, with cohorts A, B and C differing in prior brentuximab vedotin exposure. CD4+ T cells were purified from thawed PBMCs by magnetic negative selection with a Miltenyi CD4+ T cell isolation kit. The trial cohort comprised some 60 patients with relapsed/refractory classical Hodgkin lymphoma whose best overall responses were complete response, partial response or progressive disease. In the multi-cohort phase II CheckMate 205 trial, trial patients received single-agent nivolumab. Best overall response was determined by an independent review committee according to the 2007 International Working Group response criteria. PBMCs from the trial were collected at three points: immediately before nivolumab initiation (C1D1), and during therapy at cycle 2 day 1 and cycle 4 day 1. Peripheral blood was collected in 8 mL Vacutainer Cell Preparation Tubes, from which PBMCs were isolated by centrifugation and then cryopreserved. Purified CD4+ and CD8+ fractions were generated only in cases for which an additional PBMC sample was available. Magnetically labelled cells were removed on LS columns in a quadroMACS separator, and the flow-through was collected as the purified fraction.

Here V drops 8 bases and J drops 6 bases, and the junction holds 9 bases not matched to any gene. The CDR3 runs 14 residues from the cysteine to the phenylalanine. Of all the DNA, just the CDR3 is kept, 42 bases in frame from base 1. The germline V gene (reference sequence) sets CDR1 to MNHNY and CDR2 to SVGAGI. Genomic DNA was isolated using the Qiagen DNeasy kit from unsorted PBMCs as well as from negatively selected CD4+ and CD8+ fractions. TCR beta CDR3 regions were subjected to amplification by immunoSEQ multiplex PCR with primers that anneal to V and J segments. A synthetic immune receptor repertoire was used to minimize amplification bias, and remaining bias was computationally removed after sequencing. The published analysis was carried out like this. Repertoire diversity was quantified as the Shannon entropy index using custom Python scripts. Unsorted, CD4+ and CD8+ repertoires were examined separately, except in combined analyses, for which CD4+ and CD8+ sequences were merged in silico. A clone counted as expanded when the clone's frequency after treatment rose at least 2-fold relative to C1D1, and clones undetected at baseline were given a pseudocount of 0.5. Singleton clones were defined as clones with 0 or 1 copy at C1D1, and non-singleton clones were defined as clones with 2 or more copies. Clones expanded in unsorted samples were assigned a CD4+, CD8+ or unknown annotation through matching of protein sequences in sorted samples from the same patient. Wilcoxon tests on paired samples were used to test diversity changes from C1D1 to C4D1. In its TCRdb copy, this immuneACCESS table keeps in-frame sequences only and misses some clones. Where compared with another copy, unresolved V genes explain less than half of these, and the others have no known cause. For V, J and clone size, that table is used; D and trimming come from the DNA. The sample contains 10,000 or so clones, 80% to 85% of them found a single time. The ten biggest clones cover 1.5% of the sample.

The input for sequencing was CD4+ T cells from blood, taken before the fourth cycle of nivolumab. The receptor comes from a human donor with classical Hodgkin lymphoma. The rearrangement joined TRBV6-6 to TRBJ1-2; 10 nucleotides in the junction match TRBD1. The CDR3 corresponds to CASRHSGQGNGYTF. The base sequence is TGTGCCAGCCGACATTCGGGACAGGGGAATGGCTACACCTTC.